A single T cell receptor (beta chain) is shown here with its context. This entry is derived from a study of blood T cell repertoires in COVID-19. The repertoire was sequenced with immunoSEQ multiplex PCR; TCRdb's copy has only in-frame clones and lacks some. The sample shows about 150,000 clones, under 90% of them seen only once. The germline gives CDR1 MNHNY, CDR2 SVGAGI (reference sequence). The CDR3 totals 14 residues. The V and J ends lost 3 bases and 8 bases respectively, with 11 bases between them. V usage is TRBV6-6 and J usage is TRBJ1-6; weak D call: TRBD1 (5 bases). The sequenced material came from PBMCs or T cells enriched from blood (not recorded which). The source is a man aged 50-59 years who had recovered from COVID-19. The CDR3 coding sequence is TGTGCCAGCAGTTATAGGGGAATCGATTCACCCCTCCACTTT. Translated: CASSYRGIDSPLHF.